A selection of T cell receptor beta chains follows, all from one sample in a study of beta chain features in type 1 diabetes. Generated by immunoSEQ multiplex PCR, the TCRdb table keeps only in-frame clones and is missing some. The sample lists about 700,000 clones, 13% occurring once. Sequencing was done on a sample of naive CD4+ T cells from blood. The receptors derive from a man younger than 30 with type 1 diabetes. Each CDR3 is given with its conserved first and last residue. A D gene is named only where the DNA matches it firmly. For some rows the clone size is stated as once, few or many, or as a class when expanded; others skip it.

d_gene: .
v_gene: TRBV28
j_gene: TRBJ1-4
abundance: few
CDR3nt: TGTGCCAGCAGCGCCGGAACTTCAACTAATGAAAAACTGTTTTTT
CDR3aa: CASSAGTSTNEKLFF

d_gene: .
v_gene: TRBV5-4
j_gene: TRBJ2-5
abundance: few
CDR3nt: TGTGCCAGCACCCTGGGAAATCAAGAGACCCAGTACTTC
CDR3aa: CASTLGNQETQYF

d_gene: .
v_gene: TRBV7-2
j_gene: TRBJ2-5
abundance: .
CDR3nt: TGTGCCAGCAGCTTAGGGGGTAGCGGCAACCAAGAGACCCAGTACTTC
CDR3aa: CASSLGGSGNQETQYF

d_gene: .
v_gene: TRBV30
j_gene: TRBJ1-2
abundance: .
CDR3nt: TGTGCCTGGAGTCCTTTGGGGAACTATGGCTACACCTTC
CDR3aa: CAWSPLGNYGYTF

d_gene: TRBD1
v_gene: TRBV6-5
j_gene: TRBJ2-4
abundance: .
CDR3nt: TGTGCCAGCAGCCTTGGACAGGGGGGATACATTCAGTACTTC
CDR3aa: CASSLGQGGYIQYF

d_gene: .
v_gene: TRBV14
j_gene: TRBJ2-4
abundance: few
CDR3nt: TGTGCCAGCAGCCACCCTAACTGGCCGGTCAAGATAGCCAAAAACATTCAGTACTTC
CDR3aa: CASSHPNWPVKIAKNIQYF

d_gene: TRBD1
v_gene: TRBV19
j_gene: TRBJ2-3
abundance: .
CDR3nt: TGTGCCAGTAGTACCGGACAGGGGGCGGATACGCAGTATTTT
CDR3aa: CASSTGQGADTQYF

d_gene: .
v_gene: TRBV7-9
j_gene: TRBJ1-1
abundance: .
CDR3nt: TGTGCCAGCACCCACTTGCGGACTGAAGCTTTCTTT
CDR3aa: CASTHLRTEAFF

d_gene: TRBD2
v_gene: TRBV7-3
j_gene: TRBJ2-5
abundance: few
CDR3nt: TGTGCCAGCAGTTCGACTAGCGGGGGAGTAGAGACCCAGTACTTC
CDR3aa: CASSSTSGGVETQYF

d_gene: .
v_gene: TRBV5-1
j_gene: TRBJ1-5
abundance: few
CDR3nt: TGCGCCAGCAGCTTCGATGGGCAGCCCCAGCATTTT
CDR3aa: CASSFDGQPQHF

d_gene: .
v_gene: TRBV2
j_gene: TRBJ2-2
abundance: few
CDR3nt: TGTGCCAGCAGTGAATCGGGGGCCGGGGAGCTGTTTTTT
CDR3aa: CASSESGAGELFF

d_gene: TRBD2
v_gene: TRBV29-1
j_gene: TRBJ2-1
abundance: .
CDR3nt: TGCAGCGTTGGAGCGGGGGGAAACAATGAGCAGTTCTTC
CDR3aa: CSVGAGGNNEQFF

d_gene: .
v_gene: TRBV30
j_gene: TRBJ2-5
abundance: .
CDR3nt: TGTGCCTGTTCCCGGGACTTCCTCCAAGAGACCCAGTACTTC
CDR3aa: CACSRDFLQETQYF

d_gene: TRBD1
v_gene: TRBV4-1
j_gene: TRBJ2-6
abundance: few
CDR3nt: TGCGCCAGCAGCCAACAAGGGGGACAGAGCTCTGGGGCCAACGTCCTGACTTTC
CDR3aa: CASSQQGGQSSGANVLTF

d_gene: .
v_gene: TRBV28
j_gene: TRBJ2-4
abundance: few
CDR3nt: TGTGCCAGCAGTTCGGGGCGGGACAGAAACATTCAGTACTTC
CDR3aa: CASSSGRDRNIQYF

d_gene: TRBD2
v_gene: TRBV5-1
j_gene: TRBJ2-5
abundance: few
CDR3nt: TGCGCCAGCAGCCGAGGGACTAGCGCATTCCAAGAGACCCAGTACTTC
CDR3aa: CASSRGTSAFQETQYF

d_gene: .
v_gene: TRBV30
j_gene: TRBJ2-2
abundance: few
CDR3nt: TGTGCCTGGAGTGTACAGACCACCGGGGAGCTGTTTTTT
CDR3aa: CAWSVQTTGELFF

d_gene: .
v_gene: TRBV4-1
j_gene: TRBJ2-5
abundance: few
CDR3nt: TGCGCCACTAGAAAGGGAGGGCGGGGGCCCTCCCAAGAGACCCAGTACTTC
CDR3aa: CATRKGGRGPSQETQYF

d_gene: .
v_gene: TRBV7-9
j_gene: TRBJ2-5
abundance: few
CDR3nt: TGTGCCAGCAGTCCCGGGACGACAGGAGCCCAAGAGACCCAGTACTTC
CDR3aa: CASSPGTTGAQETQYF

d_gene: .
v_gene: TRBV30
j_gene: TRBJ1-5
abundance: few
CDR3nt: TGTGCCTGGAGTGGGGAGAAAACTCAGCCCCAGCATTTT
CDR3aa: CAWSGEKTQPQHF

d_gene: .
v_gene: TRBV7-8
j_gene: TRBJ2-3
abundance: .
CDR3nt: TGTGCCAGCACCCTAGCAGAAGGCCCATATACGCAGTATTTT
CDR3aa: CASTLAEGPYTQYF

d_gene: .
v_gene: TRBV2
j_gene: TRBJ1-1
abundance: .
CDR3nt: TGTGCCAGCAGTGAGATGTCTAACAGGGTGAACACTGAAGCTTTCTTT
CDR3aa: CASSEMSNRVNTEAFF

d_gene: TRBD2
v_gene: TRBV7-2
j_gene: TRBJ2-3
abundance: few
CDR3nt: TGTGCCAGCAGCCAACGAGGGCTAGCGGGGCTTGATACGCAGTATTTT
CDR3aa: CASSQRGLAGLDTQYF

d_gene: .
v_gene: TRBV5-4
j_gene: TRBJ2-5
abundance: .
CDR3nt: TGTGCCAGCAGCTGGCAAGAGACCCAGTACTTC
CDR3aa: CASSWQETQYF

d_gene: .
v_gene: TRBV10-3
j_gene: TRBJ2-4
abundance: .
CDR3nt: TGTGCCATCAGTGACGACCACCAGAAAGCCAAAAACATTCAGTACTTC
CDR3aa: CAISDDHQKAKNIQYF

d_gene: TRBD1
v_gene: TRBV11-2
j_gene: TRBJ2-3
abundance: few
CDR3nt: TGTGCCAGCAGGTTTGGGACAGGGGAGCGTGATACGCAGTATTTT
CDR3aa: CASRFGTGERDTQYF

d_gene: .
v_gene: TRBV6-5
j_gene: TRBJ2-3
abundance: .
CDR3nt: TGTGCCAGCAGTTACTCGAAGGGAACGCAGTATTTT
CDR3aa: CASSYSKGTQYF

d_gene: .
v_gene: TRBV30
j_gene: TRBJ1-5
abundance: few
CDR3nt: TGTGCCTGGAGTGGGCGGGTGAAACAGCCCCAGCATTTT
CDR3aa: CAWSGRVKQPQHF

d_gene: .
v_gene: TRBV7-6
j_gene: TRBJ2-5
abundance: few
CDR3nt: TGTGCCAGCAGCTCTCGGGGGAGCAACCAAGAGACCCAGTACTTC
CDR3aa: CASSSRGSNQETQYF

d_gene: TRBD1
v_gene: TRBV6-4
j_gene: TRBJ2-7
abundance: .
CDR3nt: TGTGCCAGCAGTCCAACCGGGACAGGGCTCCACGAGCAGTACTTC
CDR3aa: CASSPTGTGLHEQYF

d_gene: TRBD1
v_gene: TRBV7-9
j_gene: TRBJ2-5
abundance: .
CDR3nt: TGTGCCAGCAGCCATATCCGGGGACAGGGCCAAGAGACCCAGTACTTC
CDR3aa: CASSHIRGQGQETQYF

d_gene: .
v_gene: TRBV28
j_gene: TRBJ1-4
abundance: .
CDR3nt: TGTGCCAGCACCATGGGGGGGCCTAATGAAAAACTGTTTTTT
CDR3aa: CASTMGGPNEKLFF

d_gene: .
v_gene: TRBV6-5
j_gene: TRBJ1-2
abundance: few
CDR3nt: TGTGCCAGCAGCCCCTCGCGAAGGGCCGAGTATGGCTACACCTTC
CDR3aa: CASSPSRRAEYGYTF

d_gene: .
v_gene: TRBV4-2
j_gene: TRBJ1-2
abundance: few
CDR3nt: TGTGCCAGCAGCCAAGAAGACGGATACTATGGCTACACCTTC
CDR3aa: CASSQEDGYYGYTF

d_gene: .
v_gene: TRBV23-1
j_gene: TRBJ2-4
abundance: few
CDR3nt: TGCGCCAGCAGTCAACAAGGACAAAAAAACATTCAGTACTTC
CDR3aa: CASSQQGQKNIQYF

d_gene: .
v_gene: TRBV5-6
j_gene: TRBJ2-3
abundance: .
CDR3nt: TGTGCCAGCAGCTTGTCTCAGCCAGATACGCAGTATTTT
CDR3aa: CASSLSQPDTQYF